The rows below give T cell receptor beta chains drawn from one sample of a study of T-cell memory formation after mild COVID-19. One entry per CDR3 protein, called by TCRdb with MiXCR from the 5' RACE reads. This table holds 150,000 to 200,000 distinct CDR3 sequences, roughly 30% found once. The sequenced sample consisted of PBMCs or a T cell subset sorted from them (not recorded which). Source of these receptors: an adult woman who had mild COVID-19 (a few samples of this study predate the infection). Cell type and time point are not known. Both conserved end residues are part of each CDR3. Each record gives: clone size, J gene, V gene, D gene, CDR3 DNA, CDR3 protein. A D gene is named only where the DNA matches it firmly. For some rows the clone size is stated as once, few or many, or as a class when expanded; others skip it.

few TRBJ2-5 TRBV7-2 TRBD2 TGTGCCAGCAGCACCGGTACGGGACTAGCGCCCCAAGAGACCCAGTACTTC CASSTGTGLAPQETQYF
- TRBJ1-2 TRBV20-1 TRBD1 TGCAGTGCTAGGGGACAGGCGGCGAACTATGGCTACACCTTC CSARGQAANYGYTF
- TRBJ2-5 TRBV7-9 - TGTGCCAGCAGTCAGATACGGGGAGAGACCCAGTACTTC CASSQIRGETQYF
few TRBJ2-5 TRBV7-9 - TGTGCCAGCAGCTTTTCGTTGGGAGGAGAGACCCAGTACTTC CASSFSLGGETQYF
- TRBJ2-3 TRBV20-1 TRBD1 TGCAGTGCTTGGACAGGGTGGGAAGATACGCAGTATTTT CSAWTGWEDTQYF
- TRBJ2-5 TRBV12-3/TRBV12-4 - TGTGCCAGCAGTCCGCCACTAGGGGGAAGAGAGACCCAGTACTTC CASSPPLGGRETQYF
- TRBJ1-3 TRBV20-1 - TGCAGTGCTAGAGTCCGGGACCAAGGAAACACCATATATTTT CSARVRDQGNTIYF
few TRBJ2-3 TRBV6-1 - TGTGCCAGCCCAGGCCAGGGTCCTTATCGCACAGATACGCAGTATTTT CASPGQGPYRTDTQYF
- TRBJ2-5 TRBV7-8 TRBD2 TGTGCCAGCAGCCACCCACTAGCGGCCCAAGAGACCCAGTACTTC CASSHPLAAQETQYF
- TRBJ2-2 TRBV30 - TGTGCCTGGAGAATAGGGGGAGGCACCGGGGAGCTGTTTTTT CAWRIGGGTGELFF
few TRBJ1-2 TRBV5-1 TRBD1 TGCGCCAGCAGCCCGAACATAGGGACAGGTGTCGGCTATTCGGGAGGCTACACCTTC CASSPNIGTGVGYSGGYTF
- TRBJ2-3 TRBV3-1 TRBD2 TGTGCCAGCAGCCGCGGTCGGGGAGGGACAGATACGCAGTATTTT CASSRGRGGTDTQYF
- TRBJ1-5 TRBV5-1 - TGCGCCAGCAGCTTGGGTGGGGTAAACAATCAGCCCCAGCATTTT CASSLGGVNNQPQHF
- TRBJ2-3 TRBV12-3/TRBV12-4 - TGTGCCAGCGGGACTAGCACAGATACGCAGTATTTT CASGTSTDTQYF
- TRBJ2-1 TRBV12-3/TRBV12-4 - TGTGCCAGCAGCCCACAGGATTACAATGAGCAGTTCTTC CASSPQDYNEQFF
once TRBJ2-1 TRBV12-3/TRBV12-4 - TGTGCCAGCAGTTTAGGCTACCGGGACTCGGAGCAGTTCTTC CASSLGYRDSEQFF
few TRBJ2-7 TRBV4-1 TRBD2 TGCGCCAGCAGCCAGCGCAATATCCGCTCATGGCGGGAGGTTCCCTACGAGCAGTACTTC CASSQRNIRSWREVPYEQYF
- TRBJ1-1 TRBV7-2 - TGTGCCAGCAGCTCCGACGTGATGAACACTGAAGCTTTCTTT CASSSDVMNTEAFF